Following are 20 T cell receptor beta chains from one sample sequenced in a study of T cell repertoires in cytomegalovirus infection. Via MiXCR, TCRdb re-called the reads, giving one row per CDR3 protein. The table has 250,000 to 300,000 distinct CDR3 sequences, around 15% seen once; the top ten hold about half. What was sequenced was CD8+ T cells from PBMCs. The receptors derive from a human donor in good health (CMV status not recorded). Some clones in this sample may be carry-over from other donors' samples.

This chain links TRBV5-1 with TRBJ2-7; 9 bases line up with TRBD1. V shed 7 bases, J shed 3 bases, and the junction held 11 bases outside the gene matches. Germline loops: CDR1 SGHRS, CDR2 YFSETQ. This CDR3 comprises 15 residues. The CDR3 region is CASGLLGQGRYEQYF. The DNA of the CDR3 is TGCGCCAGCGGCCTGTTGGGACAGGGCCGCTACGAGCAGTACTTC.

This clonotype was observed at least ten times. The chain recombines TRBV7-8 with TRBJ2-3; the D gene is possibly TRBD1 (5 bases). Germline V gene data show CDR1 as SGHVS and CDR2 as FQNEAQ. V lost 0 bases to trimming and J lost 3 bases, with 13 bases between them. The CDR3 totals 16 residues. The CDR3 DNA reads TGTGCCAGCAGCTTAGCGTTGGCAGGGCGGACAGATACGCAGTATTTT. Translated, it gives CASSLALAGRTDTQYF.

J is TRBJ1-1 and V is TRBV9, with D perhaps TRBD1 (5 bases). Per the germline V gene, CDR1 is SGDLS and CDR2 is YYNGEE. This CDR3 has 15 amino acids. V was pared by 0 bases and J by 0 bases, with 9 bases between. The CDR3 DNA reads TGTGCCAGCAGCGTAGGAGTAGGGGTGAACACTGAAGCTTTCTTT. Translating gives CASSVGVGVNTEAFF.

As for this clonotype: Given a much more abundant clone one base away, this may be a read error. The rearrangement joins TRBV7-6 to TRBJ2-5, with TRBD2 matching 9 bases. The CDR3 runs to 17 residues. Looked up from germline, CDR1 is SGHVS and CDR2 is FNYEAQ. Unmatched junction bases numbered 13, after V lost 8 bases and J lost 0 bases. The CDR3 sequence is CASRSLAGTSYQETQYF. CDR3 DNA sequence: TGTGCCAGCCGCTCCCTAGCGGGGACTTCGTACCAAGAGACCCAGTACTTC.

This clonotype was recorded at least ten times. This chain uses TRBV7-2 with TRBJ2-1; 11 nucleotides line up with TRBD2. The CDR3 runs 19 residues. V dropped 1 base and J dropped 4; count of bases not matched to a gene: 12. Per the germline V gene, CDR1 is SGHTA and CDR2 is FQGNSA. This CDR3 is CASSLVWYQGLAAYNEQFF. In DNA, the CDR3 is TGTGCCAGCAGCTTAGTTTGGTATCAGGGACTAGCGGCGTACAATGAGCAGTTCTTC.

This clonotype was counted ten times or more. The chain is built from TRBV7-6 and TRBJ2-7; 10 nucleotides line up with TRBD2. Germline CDR1 SGHVS, CDR2 FNYEAQ. CDR3 length: 16 amino acids. V was pared by 5 bases and J by 2 bases, with 9 bases of the junction left unmatched. CDR3 coding DNA: TGTGCCAGCAGCCTATCGACTAGCGGGTCTACCTACGAGCAGTACTTC. Its protein is CASSLSTSGSTYEQYF.

This clonotype was seen at least ten times. V usage is TRBV12-3 or TRBV12-4 and J usage is TRBJ1-2; D gene unclear. The ends were cut back, 3 bases at V and 4 bases at J, with 9 bases in the middle. This CDR3 is 13 amino acids long. CDR3 nucleotides: TGTGCCAGCAGTTTGGCCCTGGGCTATGGCTACACCTTC. Encoded protein: CASSLALGYGYTF.

This clonotype was counted at least ten times. V is TRBV7-8 and J is TRBJ1-2, with TRBD1 identical over 8 bases. This CDR3 spans 15 amino acids. Looked up from germline, CDR1 is SGHVS and CDR2 is FQNEAQ. Trimming at V came to 1 base and at J to 4 bases, leaving 5 bases not matched to a gene. CDR3 sequence: CASSLDGTGFYGYTF. The CDR3 DNA follows: TGTGCCAGCAGCTTAGACGGGACAGGATTCTATGGCTACACCTTC.

In this sample, this clonotype turned up a few times. The chain carries TRBV7-9 and TRBJ1-1, with D possibly TRBD1 on 5 matching bases. V was pared by 5 bases and J by 0 bases, with 13 bases between. The CDR3 runs 15 residues. CDR1 and CDR2 from the germline V gene are SEHNR and FQNEAQ (reference sequence). In nucleotides, the CDR3 is TGTGCCAGCAGCCCCACGGGGGACCTGAACACTGAAGCTTTCTTT. Encoded protein: CASSPTGDLNTEAFF.

The chain uses TRBV27 and TRBJ2-3; 8 bases fit TRBD1. Germline lookup yields CDR1 MNHEY and CDR2 SMNVEV (reference sequence). The CDR3 loop spans 16 amino acids. J gave up 9 bases and V 5 bases, and 16 bases lay outside the gene matches. CDR3 region: CASSLPGQDARRTQYF. Written as DNA, the CDR3 is TGTGCCAGCAGTCTACCGGGACAGGATGCACGAAGGACGCAGTATTTT.

The genes are TRBV27 and TRBJ2-7; D is unclear. This CDR3 is 13 amino acids long. Germline values: CDR1 MNHEY, CDR2 SMNVEV (reference sequence). The germline V and J ends were trimmed by 0 bases and 2 bases, with 5 bases remaining between them. The CDR3 bases are TGTGCCAGCAGTTTATCCCAGGCCTACGAGCAGTACTTC. Translating it yields CASSLSQAYEQYF.

This clonotype was counted many times. This rearrangement joins TRBV19 to TRBJ1-5; D unresolved. Trimming removed 3 bases from V and 4 bases from J, with 16 bases in between. Looked up from germline, CDR1 is LNHDA and CDR2 is SQIVND (reference sequence). This CDR3 contains 16 residues. The CDR3 sequence: CASSMKRGIGNQPQHF. DNA of the CDR3: TGTGCCAGTAGTATGAAAAGAGGGATCGGAAATCAGCCCCAGCATTTT.

The V gene is TRBV18, the J gene TRBJ2-7; D could derive from TRBD1 or TRBD2 (5 bases each). CDR1 and CDR2 from the germline V gene are KGHSH and LQKENI. The V gene lost 0 bases and the J gene lost 6 bases, with 12 bases spanning the gap. The CDR3 runs to 14 residues. CDR3 sequence (DNA): TGTGCCAGCTCACCACCGAGGGGTTTCGGCGAGCAGTACTTC. It codes for CASSPPRGFGEQYF.

For this clonotype: Here the CDR3 omits its conserved ending phenylalanine or tryptophan, so a read error is the likely source. It is unclear where the CDR3 begins or ends on the DNA, so no DNA is shown, and the CDR3 is as TCRdb lists it. This chain connects TRBV7-9 to TRBJ1-1; the table's D gene call, TRBD1, was not cross checked with the DNA. The CDR3 numbers 15 amino acids, ends counted. From germline, CDR1 is SEHNR and CDR2 FQNEAQ (reference sequence). The CDR3 sequence: CASSLEGGVVTEAFC.

This chain links TRBV4-2 with TRBJ2-7; D assignment may be TRBD1 or TRBD2 (5 bases each). The germline V gene encodes CDR1 LGHNA and CDR2 YNFKEQ. The CDR3 totals 15 residues. V lost 4 bases and J 1 base, leaving 14 bases between the germline ends. CDR3 protein: CASSPDRDGSYEQYF. DNA for the CDR3: TGTGCCAGCAGCCCAGACCGGGACGGATCCTACGAGCAGTACTTC.

This clonotype was seen a handful of times. The chain combines TRBV7-9 with TRBJ1-2; 9 bases are shared with TRBD1. The length of the CDR3 is 13 residues. After removal of 4 bases from V and 7 bases from J, the junction contained 4 bases not matched to a gene. CDR1 is SEHNR and CDR2 is FQNEAQ in the germline V gene (reference sequence). This CDR3 is CASSYRGLAGYTF. CDR3 in DNA: TGTGCCAGCAGCTACAGGGGGCTGGCTGGCTACACCTTC.

The chain carries TRBV10-1 and TRBJ2-7, with D possibly being TRBD2 (5 bases). Germline CDR1 is WNHNN and CDR2 is SYGVQD (reference sequence). This CDR3 comprises 14 residues. V was cut by 2 bases and J by 3 bases, with 11 bases left in between. The CDR3 loop is CASSEEGDYYEQYF. For the CDR3, the DNA is TGCGCCAGCAGTGAGGAGGGAGATTACTACGAGCAGTACTTC.

There are many counts of this clonotype. The V call is TRBV7-2, the J call TRBJ2-1; D call uncertain. Looked up from germline, CDR1 is SGHTA and CDR2 is FQGNSA. The CDR3 has 12 residues. V shed 2 bases and J shed 4 bases, with 3 bases lying between them. CDR3 sequence: CASSLLYNEQFF. The CDR3 DNA sequence: TGTGCCAGCAGCTTATTATACAATGAGCAGTTCTTC.

This clonotype was detected many times. The chain couples TRBV7-8 to TRBJ1-1; no reliable D call. The CDR3 has 14 amino acids. Trimming removed 3 bases at V and 1 base at J, with 9 bases between. The germline CDR1 and CDR2 sequences are SGHVS and FQNEAQ. CDR3 nucleotide sequence: TGTGCCAGCAGCTTGGTAATGGGGAACACTGAAGCTTTCTTT. It yields the protein CASSLVMGNTEAFF.

Many counts were recorded for this clonotype. The chain combines TRBV7-8 with TRBJ1-1; D is ambiguous. Germline CDR1 SGHVS, CDR2 FQNEAQ. The CDR3 extends over 16 amino acids. The ends were cut back, 1 base at V and 0 bases at J, with 12 bases in the middle. CDR3 protein: CASSLVGSRMNTEAFF. CDR3 DNA: TGTGCCAGCAGCTTAGTGGGGTCGAGGATGAACACTGAAGCTTTCTTT.